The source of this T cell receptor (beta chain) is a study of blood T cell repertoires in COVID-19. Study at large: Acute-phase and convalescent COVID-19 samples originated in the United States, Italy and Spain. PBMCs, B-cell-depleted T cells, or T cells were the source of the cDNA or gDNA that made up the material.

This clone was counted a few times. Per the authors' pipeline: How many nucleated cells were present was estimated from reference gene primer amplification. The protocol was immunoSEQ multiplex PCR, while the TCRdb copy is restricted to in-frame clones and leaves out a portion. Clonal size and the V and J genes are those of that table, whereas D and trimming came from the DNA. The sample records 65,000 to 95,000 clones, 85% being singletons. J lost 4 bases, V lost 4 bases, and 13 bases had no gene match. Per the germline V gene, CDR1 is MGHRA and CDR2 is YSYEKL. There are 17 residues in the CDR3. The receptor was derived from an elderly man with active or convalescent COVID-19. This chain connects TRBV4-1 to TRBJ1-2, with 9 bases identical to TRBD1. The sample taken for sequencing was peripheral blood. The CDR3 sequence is CASSPPDRDRDIYGYTF. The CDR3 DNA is TGCGCCAGCAGCCCGCCCGACCGGGACAGGGATATCTATGGCTACACCTTC.